The clone carrying this T cell receptor beta chain was seen ten or more times. The antigen remains unidentified. The data are from a study of T-cell reconstitution after alpha-beta-depleted transplantation in children. Regarding the study as a whole: Once a year had passed after transplant, T-cell counts and diversity came mostly from newly produced T cells. There were reportedly several hundred expanded graft clones from which alpha-beta T cells came about two months after transplant. There were some patients whose high TCRbeta diversity at day 60 came from surviving recipient T cells and thymic progenitors.

A TCRbeta library incorporating unique molecular identifiers was prepared. TCRdb analysed the PCR reads with MiXCR anew, one entry per CDR3 protein. The profile shows around 700,000 distinct CDR3 sequences, around 14% of them singletons. The germline V gene has CDR1 SGHVS and CDR2 FQNEAQ. This CDR3 has 17 amino acids. V dropped 8 bases and J dropped 1; count of bases not matched to a gene: 6. V and J are TRBV7-8 and TRBJ2-2, with TRBD2 matching 14 bases. The sequence derives from a girl aged 2 to 9 with congenital amegakaryocytic thrombocytopenia, due to receive a stem cell transplant. Source: PBMCs, taken before TCRalphabeta/CD19-depleted stem cell transplant. CDR3 in amino acids: CASPGLAGVGNTGELFF. DNA for the CDR3: TGTGCCAGCCCGGGACTAGCGGGAGTAGGGAACACCGGGGAGCTGTTTTTT.